This T cell receptor beta chain is from a study of OX40 agonist ivuxolimab in advanced cancers. Trimming at V came to 0 bases and at J to 4 bases, leaving 10 bases not matched to a gene. The CDR3 loop spans 18 amino acids. Germline V CDR1 and CDR2: MNHEY, SMNVEV (reference sequence). Here immunoSEQ multiplex PCR was the method, and the copy in TCRdb shows in-frame clones only, minus some. The sample contains some 100,000 clones, around 90% of which appear only once. The V gene is TRBV27, the J gene TRBJ2-3; 10 bases are a match to TRBD2. The sequence came from an adult with an advanced solid tumor such as melanoma, head and neck, liver or kidney cancer. The sample here was CD4+ or CD8+ T cells sorted from blood, taken in a trial of the OX40 agonist ivuxolimab. In DNA, the CDR3 is TGTGCCAGCAGTTTATCGGCTAGCGGGAGACTAGCGGCAGATACGCAGTATTTT. Amino acids: CASSLSASGRLAADTQYF.